The present T cell receptor beta chain was sequenced within a study of CD8 T cells in ankylosing spondylitis. TCRdb recomputed calls from the 5' RACE reads with MiXCR, one row per CDR3 protein. The sample carries about 36,000 distinct CDR3 sequences, 11% recorded once. This clonotype was found a few times. Germline V gene sequence: CDR1 SGDLS, CDR2 YYNGEE. The ends lost 3 bases at V and 2 bases at J; junction bases unmatched: 2. The CDR3 sequence is 15 residues long. The receptor was derived from a male donor with ankylosing spondylitis. The chain has TRBV9 and TRBJ2-1; 10 bases fit TRBD1. Specimen: synovial fluid, either unsorted or a sorted T cell fraction (not recorded which). The CDR3 nucleotides are TGTGCCAGCAGCGCCGGGACAGGGGCCTACAATGAGCAGTTCTTC. Amino acid sequence: CASSAGTGAYNEQFF.